Listed below are T cell receptor beta chains from one sample, sequenced in a study of cytomegalovirus exposure and HLA in healthy donors. Profiling relied on immunoSEQ multiplex PCR, and the TCRdb table lists in-frame clones only, not all of them. The sample holds around 90,000 clones, 85% seen once. The sequenced sample was PBMCs. The receptors here all came from a man in his forties in good health and CMV-seropositive. The CDR3 runs from the conserved cysteine through the conserved F or W. The D gene is left open where the match is weak. Clone size is stated in some rows and not others, as once, few, many or a class when expanded.

>TRBV18|NA|TRBJ2-1|NA
TGTGCCAGCTCACCGTCTCTAGCGCGGGAGCAGTTCTTC
CASSPSLAREQFF
>TRBV19|NA|TRBJ2-3|TRBD2
TGTGCCAGTAGTATGAGCGGGGGGCTTACAGATACGCAGTATTTT
CASSMSGGLTDTQYF
>TRBV21-1|NA|TRBJ2-7|NA
TGTGCCAGCAGCAGTAAGGAGGCCTACGAGCAGTACTTC
CASSSKEAYEQYF
>TRBV7-2|NA|TRBJ2-1|NA
TGTGCCAGCAGATCGACTACGGGAGCTGTCTACAATGAGCAGTTCTTC
CASRSTTGAVYNEQFF
>TRBV19|NA|TRBJ1-6|NA
TGTGCCAGTAGTATAGAGAGACTTTATAATTCACCCCTCCACTTT
CASSIERLYNSPLHF
>TRBV4-1|NA|TRBJ2-2|TRBD2
TGCGCCAGCAGCGGTTCCGGGACTAGCGGGACGGTCGGGGAGCTGTTTTTT
CASSGSGTSGTVGELFF
>TRBV19|NA|TRBJ2-4|TRBD2
TGTGCCAGTAGTCCCGGACTAGTTTCAAACATTCAGTACTTC
CASSPGLVSNIQYF
>TRBV7-2|once|TRBJ1-4|TRBD1
TGTGCCAGCAGCCGGGACAGGGCAACTAATGAAAAACTGTTTTTT
CASSRDRATNEKLFF
>TRBV9|once|TRBJ2-5|NA
TGTGCCAGCAGCTCCGGGATTCAAGAGACCCAGTACTTC
CASSSGIQETQYF
>TRBV28|NA|TRBJ2-7|NA
TGTGCCAGCAGTTTATATCAACCATCGGAGGAGCAGTACTTC
CASSLYQPSEEQYF
>TRBV20-1|NA|TRBJ2-7|NA
TGCAGTGCTGCACAGGTTCCCGAGCAGTACTTC
CSAAQVPEQYF
>TRBV11-1|NA|TRBJ2-1|NA
TGTGCCAGCAGCTCTACGGGAAATGAGCAGTTCTTC
CASSSTGNEQFF
>TRBV7-2|NA|TRBJ2-1|TRBD1
TGTGCCAGCAGCCTAGACAGGGTCGGCAATGAGCAGTTCTTC
CASSLDRVGNEQFF
>TRBV15|NA|TRBJ2-7|NA
TGTGCCACCAGCAGAGCTCCGGACACGGGGGACGAGCAGTACTTC
CATSRAPDTGDEQYF
>TRBV7-2|NA|TRBJ1-1|TRBD1
TGTGCCAGCAGCGTGGACAGGGCATCGAACACTGAAGCTTTCTTT
CASSVDRASNTEAFF
>TRBV2|NA|TRBJ2-5|NA
TGTGCCAGCAGTGAAGCGCCAATCAGCCAAGAGACCCAGTACTTC
CASSEAPISQETQYF
>TRBV11-3|NA|TRBJ2-7|NA
TGTGCCAGCAGCTTAGAATCATGGTGGGGATCTCAAGGGGAATACGAGCAGTACTTC
CASSLESWWGSQGEYEQYF
>TRBV6-6|NA|TRBJ1-5|NA
TGTGCCAGCAGTTACTCGGCCGGGAATCAGCCCCAGCATTTT
CASSYSAGNQPQHF
>TRBV5-1|NA|TRBJ1-5|NA
TGCGCCAGCAGGTTTGGGACAAACGGCAATCAGCCCCAGCATTTT
CASRFGTNGNQPQHF
>TRBV5-8|NA|TRBJ2-7|TRBD1
TGTGCCAGCAGCTTGTGGTCAGGGGGTGGGTACGAGCAGTACTTC
CASSLWSGGGYEQYF
>TRBV19|once|TRBJ1-1|NA
TGTGCCAGTAGTCCCCGCATGGCAGGGAACACTGAAGCTTTCTTT
CASSPRMAGNTEAFF
>TRBV6-1|NA|TRBJ1-5|NA
TGTGCCAGCAGTGAACCGCGGGGTCATCAGCCCCAGCATTTT
CASSEPRGHQPQHF
>TRBV5-1|NA|TRBJ1-2|TRBD1
TGCGCCAGCAGCGACGGGACAGGACGCTATGGCTACACCTTC
CASSDGTGRYGYTF
>TRBV6-1|NA|TRBJ1-2|TRBD1
TGTGCCAGCAGTAAGGGCCGACAGGGGGCGTCTGGCTACACCTTC
CASSKGRQGASGYTF
>TRBV13|NA|TRBJ1-1|NA
TGTGCTAACTACTGGCGGGTACACATGAACACTGAAGCTTTCTTT
CANYWRVHMNTEAFF
>TRBV28|NA|TRBJ2-2|TRBD2
TGTGCCAGCAGTTTTTCCGGGAGGGCCCGGGGACCCGGGGAGCTGTTTTTT
CASSFSGRARGPGELFF
>TRBV5-4|NA|TRBJ2-1|TRBD1
TGTGCCAGCAGCCGGGGACAGATAAATGAGCAGTTCTTC
CASSRGQINEQFF
>TRBV4-1|NA|TRBJ1-1|NA
TGCGCCAGCAGTTTCTCCCGGGACACATTGAACACTGAAGCTTTCTTT
CASSFSRDTLNTEAFF
>TRBV30|NA|TRBJ2-5|TRBD2
TGTGCCTGGAGTGTTCTGGGAAAGCGGGGGGGCGGGGAGACCCAGTACTTC
CAWSVLGKRGGGETQYF
>TRBV6-5|NA|TRBJ1-6|TRBD1
TGTGCCAGCAGTTTGACAGGGTCAAATTCACCCCTCCACTTT
CASSLTGSNSPLHF
>TRBV6-5|NA|TRBJ2-1|TRBD1
TGTGCCAGCAGTCCGGACAGGGGGGGCTACAATGAGCAGTTCTTC
CASSPDRGGYNEQFF
>TRBV11-2|NA|TRBJ2-3|NA
TGTGCCAGCAGCTTCATTTCCCGGGGTGCGCAGTATTTT
CASSFISRGAQYF